The 11 T cell receptor beta chains listed next were all sequenced from one sample in a study of blood T cell repertoires in COVID-19. Using immunoSEQ multiplex PCR, the repertoire was profiled, and TCRdb retains in-frame clones only, with some absent. Of fewer than 350,000 clones listed, about nine tenths are singletons. Material: peripheral blood. Source of these receptors: a woman between 25 and 40 years old with COVID-19, enrolled during active disease.

V gene TRBV4-1 combines with J gene TRBJ1-4; a weak D match, TRBD1 (6 bases). The CDR3 sequence is 15 residues long. Trimming cost V 0 bases and J 7 bases, with 12 bases left between them. Germline CDR1 MGHRA, CDR2 YSYEKL. The CDR3 nucleotides read TGCGCCAGCAGCCAAGATGCAGGGGACGGTGAAAAACTGTTTTTT. Translating it yields CASSQDAGDGEKLFF.

The chain carries TRBV2 and TRBJ2-1; a weak D match, TRBD2 (5 bases). The V end lost 2 bases, the J end lost 0 bases, and 11 bases lay between the germline ends. CDR3 length: 16 residues. CDR1 is SNHLY, CDR2 FYNNEI, per germline. This CDR3 is CASSESLGSSYNEQFF. The CDR3 region has the DNA TGTGCCAGCAGTGAATCCTTAGGGAGCTCCTACAATGAGCAGTTCTTC.

This clone was seen a single time. The chain combines TRBV19 with TRBJ2-5; 9 bases map to TRBD2. The CDR3 contains 14 residues. CDR1 is LNHDA, CDR2 SQIVND, per germline (reference sequence). V was pared by 4 bases and J by 4 bases, with 4 bases of the junction left unmatched. The CDR3 nucleotides are TGTGCCAGTAGTAGCGGGGGGGCTGGAGAGACCCAGTACTTC. Residues: CASSSGGAGETQYF. Combining the CDR3 with reference TRBV19 and TRBJ2-5 gives the whole variable domain DGGITQSPKYLFRKEGQNVTLSCEQNLNHDAMYWYRQDPGQGLRLIYYSQIVNDFQKGDIAEGYSVSREKKESFPLTVTSAQKNPTAFYLCASSSGGAGETQYFGPGTRLLVL.

The chain carries TRBV5-5 and TRBJ2-1; possible D gene TRBD2, 5 bases. Trimming left V 4 bases short and J 5 bases short, with 16 bases between. CDR3 length: 15 residues. In germline, CDR1 is SGHKS, CDR2 YYEKEE (reference sequence). CDR3 sequence (DNA): TGTGCCAGCAGCCAGAGCACTCGGGATCACAATGAGCAGTTCTTC. Its translation is CASSQSTRDHNEQFF.

The chain recombines TRBV6-2 or TRBV6-3 with TRBJ2-3; no firm D call. The CDR3 consists of 15 residues. The ends were cut back, 0 bases at V and 3 bases at J, with 10 bases in the middle. Looked up from germline, CDR1 is MNHEY and CDR2 is SVGEGT. CDR3 sequence reads: CASSYSRRVTDTQYF. The CDR3 coding sequence is TGTGCCAGCAGTTACTCGCGTCGGGTGACAGATACGCAGTATTTT.

The chain links TRBV3-1 (or the pseudogene TRBV3-2) to TRBJ1-6, with a possible D match to TRBD1 (5 bases). Germline V gene lookup returns CDR1 LGHDT and CDR2 YNNKEL (reference sequence). This CDR3 has 14 amino acids. Deletions cut 6 bases from V and 6 bases from J, with 12 bases between. The CDR3 reads CASSWRQTNSPLHF. DNA for the CDR3: TGTGCCAGCAGTTGGAGACAGACTAATTCACCCCTCCACTTT.

The table lists this clone with a few counts. The genes are TRBV19 and TRBJ1-6; D not resolved. V lost 7 bases, J lost 11 bases, and 12 bases lay in between. The germline V gene encodes CDR1 LNHDA and CDR2 SQIVND (reference sequence). The CDR3 contains 12 residues. The CDR3: CASNFPRAPLHF. CDR3 nucleotides: TGTGCCAGTAACTTCCCGCGGGCACCCCTCCACTTT.

The rearrangement uses TRBV18 and TRBJ2-7; 8 positions agree with TRBD1. V lost 6 bases, J lost 2 bases, and 3 bases stayed unmatched. Per the germline V gene, CDR1 is KGHSH and CDR2 is LQKENI. The CDR3 spans 13 residues. The CDR3 sequence is CASSGQGPYEQYV. CDR3 bases: TGTGCCAGCTCCGGACAGGGACCCTACGAGCAGTACGTC.

The CDR3 bases are TGTGCCAGCAGCTTAGTAGTAGTGGGAGCCGGAGAGACCCAGTACTTC. This sequence encodes CASSLVVVGAGETQYF. The J gene is TRBJ2-5, the V gene TRBV11-2; D might be TRBD2 (5 bases). V lost 1 base and J lost 4, with 16 bases in between. CDR3 length: 16 residues. CDR1 is SGHAT, CDR2 FQNNGV, per germline.

This clone was seen a handful of times. This chain connects TRBV4-2 to TRBJ1-3; a possible D gene is TRBD1 (5 bases). Per germline, CDR1 LGHNA and CDR2 YNFKEQ. V dropped 5 bases and J dropped 0 bases, with 17 bases sitting between them. The CDR3 totals 17 residues. This chain's CDR3 is CASSWISGSHSGNTIYF. CDR3 coding DNA: TGTGCCAGCAGCTGGATTTCAGGGTCCCACTCTGGAAACACCATATATTTT.

The rearrangement links TRBV5-1 to TRBJ2-7, with a weak D call TRBD2 (7 bases). Germline V gives CDR1 SGHRS, CDR2 YFSETQ. The CDR3 loop spans 15 amino acids. V lost 7 bases to trimming and J lost 4 bases, with 21 bases between them. Here the CDR3 reads CASSPGGGGEYEQYF. The CDR3 DNA reads TGCGCCAGCTCCCCCGGGGGAGGGGGGGAGTACGAGCAGTACTTC.